This T cell receptor (beta chain) appears in the sequencing data of a study of cytotoxic CD8 clonotypes in ibrutinib-treated CLL. About the research overall: Partial responders around 24, complete 2; around twelve progressed and about 15 stayed in remission by median around 6 years. Mean values per sample were around 250,000 productive templates and 94,082 productive rearrangements.

Deep sequencing aimed at 1 in 200,000 to 1 in 1 million T cells' resolution. Here immunoSEQ multiplex PCR was the method, and the copy in TCRdb shows in-frame clones only, minus some. The sample shows about 160,000 clones, about four fifths of them seen only once. The study's findings and limits: Public clonotypes, an uncommon group, contracted or remained stable on treatment.

V shed 6 bases and J shed 0 bases, with 2 bases lying between them. CDR1 and CDR2 (germline): DFQATT, SNEGSKA (reference sequence). CDR3 length equals 10 residues. A remark on this clone: What it binds is unknown.

The chain joins TRBV20-1 to TRBJ1-2; D unresolved. This specimen was PBMCs, taken after 24 months of ibrutinib treatment. The clonotype was recovered from a human donor with chronic lymphocytic leukemia. The CDR3 nucleotides read TGCAGTGCAACTAACTATGGCTACACCTTC. Translated: CSATNYGYTF.